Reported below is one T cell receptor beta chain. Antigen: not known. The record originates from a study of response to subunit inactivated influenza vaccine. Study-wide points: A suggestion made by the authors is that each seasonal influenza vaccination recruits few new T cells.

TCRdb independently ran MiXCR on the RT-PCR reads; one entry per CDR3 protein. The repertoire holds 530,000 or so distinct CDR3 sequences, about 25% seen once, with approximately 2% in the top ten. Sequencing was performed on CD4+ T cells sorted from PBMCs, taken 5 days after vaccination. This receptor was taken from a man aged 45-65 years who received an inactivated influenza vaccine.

The CDR3 loop reads CSAPEQGAGKKLFF. In DNA form, the CDR3 reads TGCAGTGCACCCGAACAGGGGGCCGGGAAAAAACTGTTTTTT. The V gene is TRBV20-1, the J gene TRBJ1-4; 9 bases fit TRBD1. Germline V lookup: CDR1 DFQATT, CDR2 SNEGSKA (reference sequence). The trim removed 6 bases at V and 9 bases at J, leaving 11 bases unmatched. This CDR3 region has 14 residues.